This T cell receptor beta chain was retrieved from a study of T cells in Graves' hyperthyroidism and ophthalmopathy. PBMCs were collected from an approximately 9.2 ml volume of fresh peripheral blood. CDR1 and CDR2 (germline): SGDLS, YYNGEE. The CDR3 contains 16 residues. V lost 4 bases, J lost 4 bases, and 19 bases lay in between. From RNA transcripts, TCR beta CDR3 regions were amplified. HTBI primers were the set used in a first-round RT-PCR of the TCR CDR3. From the multiplex PCR reads, TCRdb called clonotypes with MiXCR, one entry per CDR3 protein. This sample has approximately 630,000 distinct CDR3 sequences; roughly 16% occur once, and the top ten carry 3% to 4.5%. This clonotype was detected only a few times.

The source is a woman aged 30 to 39 with Graves' hyperthyroidism. The J gene is TRBJ2-3, the V gene TRBV9; D could derive from TRBD1 or TRBD2 (5 bases each). Material: blood. Written as DNA, the CDR3 is TGTGCCAGCAGCTCCTCGGGACCGGTTGGGGCAGATACGCAGTATTTT. Encoded protein: CASSSSGPVGADTQYF.